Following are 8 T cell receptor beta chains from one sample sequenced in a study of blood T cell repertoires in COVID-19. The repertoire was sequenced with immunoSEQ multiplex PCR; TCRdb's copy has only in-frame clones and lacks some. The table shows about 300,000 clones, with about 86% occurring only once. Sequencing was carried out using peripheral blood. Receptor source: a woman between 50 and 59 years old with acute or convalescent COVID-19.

The CDR3 protein is CAWSVLSGHTGELFF. CDR3 nucleotide sequence: TGTGCCTGGAGTGTACTGAGCGGACACACCGGGGAGCTGTTTTTT. V usage is TRBV30 and J usage is TRBJ2-2, with D maybe TRBD2 (5 bases). Germline values: CDR1 GTSNPN, CDR2 SVGIG (reference sequence). The CDR3 length is 15 residues. The germline V and J ends were trimmed by 0 bases and 3 bases, with 11 bases remaining between them.

The CDR3 sequence is CASSFISSGANVLTF. CDR3 in DNA: TGTGCCAGCAGCTTCATTTCCTCTGGGGCCAACGTCCTGACTTTC. The chain employs TRBV5-5 and TRBJ2-6; D not resolved. Trimming removed 2 bases from V and 0 bases from J, with 6 bases in between. The germline CDR1 and CDR2 sequences are SGHKS and YYEKEE (reference sequence). The CDR3 is 15 residues long. The variable domain in full, with the rest retrieved from reference TRBV5-5 and TRBJ2-6, is DAGVTQSPTHLIKTRGQQVTLRCSPISGHKSVSWYQQVLGQGPQFIFQYYEKEERGRGNFPDRFSARQFPNYSSELNVNALLLGDSALYLCASSFISSGANVLTFGAGSRLTVL.

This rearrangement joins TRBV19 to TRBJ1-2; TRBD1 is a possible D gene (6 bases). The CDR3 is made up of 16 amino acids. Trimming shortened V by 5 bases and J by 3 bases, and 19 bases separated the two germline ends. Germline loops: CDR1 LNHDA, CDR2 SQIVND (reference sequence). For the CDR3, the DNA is TGTGCCAGTAGTCGGTTTGGGGTAGCAGGGGACTATGGCTACACCTTC. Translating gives CASSRFGVAGDYGYTF.

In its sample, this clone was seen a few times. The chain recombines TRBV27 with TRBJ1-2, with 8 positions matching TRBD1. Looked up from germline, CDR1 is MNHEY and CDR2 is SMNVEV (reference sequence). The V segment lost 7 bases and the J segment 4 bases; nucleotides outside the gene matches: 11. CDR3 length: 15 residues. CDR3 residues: CASTLRTGFGYGYTF. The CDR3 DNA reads TGTGCCAGCACCCTAAGGACAGGGTTTGGCTATGGCTACACCTTC.

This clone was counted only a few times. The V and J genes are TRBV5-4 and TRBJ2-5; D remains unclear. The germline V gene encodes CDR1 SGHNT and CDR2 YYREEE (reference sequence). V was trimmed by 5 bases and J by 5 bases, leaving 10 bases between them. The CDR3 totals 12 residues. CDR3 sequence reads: CASRLERETQYF. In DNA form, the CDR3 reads TGTGCCAGCAGACTCGAACGGGAGACCCAGTACTTC.

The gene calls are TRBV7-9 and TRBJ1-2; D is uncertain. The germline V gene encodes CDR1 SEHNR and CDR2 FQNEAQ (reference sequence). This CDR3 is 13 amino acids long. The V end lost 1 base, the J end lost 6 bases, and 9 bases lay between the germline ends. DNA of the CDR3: TGTGCCAGCAGCTTAGAGCAGAGCGATGGCTACACCTTC. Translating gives CASSLEQSDGYTF.

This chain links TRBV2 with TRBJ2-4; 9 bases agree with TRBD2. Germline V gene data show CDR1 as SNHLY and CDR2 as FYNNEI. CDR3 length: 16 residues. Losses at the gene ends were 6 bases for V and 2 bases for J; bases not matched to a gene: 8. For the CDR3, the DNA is TGTGCCAGCAGGTCAGGCGGGGGGGCGACCAAAAACATTCAGTACTTC. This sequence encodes CASRSGGGATKNIQYF.

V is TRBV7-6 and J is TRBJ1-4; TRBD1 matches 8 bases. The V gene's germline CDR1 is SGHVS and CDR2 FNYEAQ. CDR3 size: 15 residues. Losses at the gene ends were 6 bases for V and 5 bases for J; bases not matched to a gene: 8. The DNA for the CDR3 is TGTGCCAGCAGACCCGGGACAGGCACAAATGAAAAACTGTTTTTT. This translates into CASRPGTGTNEKLFF.